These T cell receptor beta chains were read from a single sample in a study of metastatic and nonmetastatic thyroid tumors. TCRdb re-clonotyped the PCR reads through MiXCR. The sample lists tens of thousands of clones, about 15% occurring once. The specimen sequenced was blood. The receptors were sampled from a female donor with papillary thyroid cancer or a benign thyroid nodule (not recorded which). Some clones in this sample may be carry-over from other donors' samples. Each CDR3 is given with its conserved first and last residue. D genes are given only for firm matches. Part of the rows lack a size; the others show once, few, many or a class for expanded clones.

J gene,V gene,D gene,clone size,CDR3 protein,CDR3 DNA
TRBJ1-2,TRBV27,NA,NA,CASSGGNYGQTF,TGTGCCAGCAGTGGGGGGAACTATGGCCAAACCTTC
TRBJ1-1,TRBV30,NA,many,CAWSWGDNTEAFF,TGTGCCTGGAGCTGGGGGGATAACACTGAAGCTTTCTTT
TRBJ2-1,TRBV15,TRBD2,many,CATSSPGGHHNEQFF,TGTGCCACCAGCAGCCCGGGGGGGCACCACAATGAGCAGTTCTTC
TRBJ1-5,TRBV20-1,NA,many,CSAMTGDNQPQHF,TGCAGTGCCATGACGGGAGACAATCAGCCCCAGCATTTT
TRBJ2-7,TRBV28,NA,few,CASSSGSLEQYF,TGTGCCAGCAGTTCAGGGTCTCTAGAGCAGTACTTC
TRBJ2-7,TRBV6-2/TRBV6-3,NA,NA,CASSCTIYEKYF,TGTGCCAGCAGTTGCACAATCTACGAGAAGTACTTC
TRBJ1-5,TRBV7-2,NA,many,CASSLFGSGTTRPQHF,TGTGCCAGCAGCTTATTTGGATCGGGCACGACTCGACCCCAGCATTTT
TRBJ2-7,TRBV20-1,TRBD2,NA,CSARPGTSFHEEYF,TGCAGTGCTAGACCAGGGACTAGCTTCCACGAGGAGTACTTC
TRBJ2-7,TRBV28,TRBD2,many,CASRPPTSGTYEQYF,TGTGCCAGCAGACCCCCGACTAGCGGAACCTACGAGCAGTACTTC
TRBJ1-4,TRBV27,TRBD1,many,CASSDRSREKLFF,TGTGCCAGCTCGGACAGGTCTCGTGAAAAACTGTTTTTT
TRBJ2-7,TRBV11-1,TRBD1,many,CASSGATGGEQYF,TGTGCCAGCAGCGGAGCAACAGGGGGCGAGCAGTACTTC